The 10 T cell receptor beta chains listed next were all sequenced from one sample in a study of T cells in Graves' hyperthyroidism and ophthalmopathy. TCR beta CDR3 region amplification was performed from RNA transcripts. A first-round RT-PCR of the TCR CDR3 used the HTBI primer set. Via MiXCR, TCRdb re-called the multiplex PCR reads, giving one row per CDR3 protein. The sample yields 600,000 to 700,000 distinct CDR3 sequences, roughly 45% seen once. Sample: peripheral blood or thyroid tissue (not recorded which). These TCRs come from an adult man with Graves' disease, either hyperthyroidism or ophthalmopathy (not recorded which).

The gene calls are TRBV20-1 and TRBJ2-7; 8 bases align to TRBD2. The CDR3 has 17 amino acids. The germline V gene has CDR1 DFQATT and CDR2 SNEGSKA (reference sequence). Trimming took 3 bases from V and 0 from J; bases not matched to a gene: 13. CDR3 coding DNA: TGCAGTGCTAGGGCCCGGGGGGCGGGGGGCTTCTCCTACGAGCAGTACTTC. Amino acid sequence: CSARARGAGGFSYEQYF.

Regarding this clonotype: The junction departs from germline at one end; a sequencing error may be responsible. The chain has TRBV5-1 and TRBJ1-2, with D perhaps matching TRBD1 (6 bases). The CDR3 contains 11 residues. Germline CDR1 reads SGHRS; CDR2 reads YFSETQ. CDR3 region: CAWTRGYGYTF. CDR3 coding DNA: TGTGCCTGGACCAGGGGCTATGGCTACACCTTC.

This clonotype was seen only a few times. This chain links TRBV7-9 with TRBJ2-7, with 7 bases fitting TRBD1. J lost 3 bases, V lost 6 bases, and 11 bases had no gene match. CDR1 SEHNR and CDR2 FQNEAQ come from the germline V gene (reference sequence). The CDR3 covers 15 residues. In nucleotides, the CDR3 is TGTGCCAGCAGTCACGAGACAGGGCCGAGCTACGAGCAGTACTTC. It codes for CASSHETGPSYEQYF.

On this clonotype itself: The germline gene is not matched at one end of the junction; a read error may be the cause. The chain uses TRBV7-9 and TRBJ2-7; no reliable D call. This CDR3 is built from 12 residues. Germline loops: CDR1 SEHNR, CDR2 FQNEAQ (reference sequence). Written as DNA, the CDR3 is TGCGCCAGCAGCACTTCGACGAACGAGCAGTACTTC. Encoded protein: CASSTSTNEQYF. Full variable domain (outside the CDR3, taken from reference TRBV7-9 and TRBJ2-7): DTGVSQNPRHKITKRGQNVTFRCDPISEHNRLYWYRQTLGQGPEFLTYFQNEAQLEKSRLLSDRFSAERPKGSFSTLEIQRTEQGDSAMYLCASSTSTNEQYFGPGTRLTVT.

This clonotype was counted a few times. CDR3 DNA: TGTGCCACCAGTGATTCTACGGGACAGGGGGCGCCGAGGACTGAAGCTTTCTTT. It yields the protein CATSDSTGQGAPRTEAFF. This chain uses TRBV24-1 with TRBJ1-1; TRBD1 agrees at 12 bases. The V and J ends lost 2 bases and 5 bases, in that order; junction bases with no gene match: 11. The length of the CDR3 is 18 residues. Germline assignment: CDR1 KGHDR and CDR2 SFDVKD.

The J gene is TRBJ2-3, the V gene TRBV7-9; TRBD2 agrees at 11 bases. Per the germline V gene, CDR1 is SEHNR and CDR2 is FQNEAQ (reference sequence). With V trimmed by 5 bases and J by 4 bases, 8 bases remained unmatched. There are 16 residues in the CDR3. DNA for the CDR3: TGTGCCAGCAGCCAGCGACTAGCGGGGACTGCAGATACGCAGTATTTT. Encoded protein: CASSQRLAGTADTQYF. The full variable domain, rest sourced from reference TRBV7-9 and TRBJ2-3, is DTGVSQNPRHKITKRGQNVTFRCDPISEHNRLYWYRQTLGQGPEFLTYFQNEAQLEKSRLLSDRFSAERPKGSFSTLEIQRTEQGDSAMYLCASSQRLAGTADTQYFGPGTRLTVL.

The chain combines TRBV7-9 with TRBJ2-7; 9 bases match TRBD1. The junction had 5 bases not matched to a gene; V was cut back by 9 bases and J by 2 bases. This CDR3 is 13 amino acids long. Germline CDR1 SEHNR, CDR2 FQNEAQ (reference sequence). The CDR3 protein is CASETGGTYEQYF. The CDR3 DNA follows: TGTGCCAGTGAGACAGGGGGGACCTACGAGCAGTACTTC.

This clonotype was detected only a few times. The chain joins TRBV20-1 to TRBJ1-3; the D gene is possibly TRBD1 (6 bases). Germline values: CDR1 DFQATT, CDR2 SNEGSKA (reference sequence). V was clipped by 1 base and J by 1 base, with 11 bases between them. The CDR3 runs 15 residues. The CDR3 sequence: CSARVQGTSGNTIYF. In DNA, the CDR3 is TGCAGTGCTAGAGTACAGGGTACATCTGGAAACACCATATATTTT.

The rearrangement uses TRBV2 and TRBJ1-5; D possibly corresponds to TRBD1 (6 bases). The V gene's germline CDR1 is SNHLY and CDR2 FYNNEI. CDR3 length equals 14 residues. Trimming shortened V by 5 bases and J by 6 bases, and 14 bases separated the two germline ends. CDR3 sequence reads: CASSFQGLSQPQHF. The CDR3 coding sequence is TGTGCCAGCAGTTTCCAGGGGCTGAGTCAGCCCCAGCATTTT.

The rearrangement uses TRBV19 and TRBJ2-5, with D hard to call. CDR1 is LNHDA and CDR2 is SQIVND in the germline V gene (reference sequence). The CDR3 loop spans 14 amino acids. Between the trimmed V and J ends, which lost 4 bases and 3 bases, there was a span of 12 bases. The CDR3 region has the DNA TGTGCCAGTAGTACCCTCAACCCGGAAGAGACCCAGTACTTC. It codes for CASSTLNPEETQYF.